Following are 3 T cell receptor beta chains from one sample sequenced in a study of T cell repertoires in cytomegalovirus infection. Each CDR3 protein gets one entry after TCRdb re-called the reads with MiXCR. The data contain 310,000 or so distinct CDR3 sequences, around 10% of them singletons. Material: PBMCs. These TCRs come from a human donor in good health (CMV status not recorded). Some clones in this sample may be carry-over from other donors' samples.

There are many counts of this clonotype. The chain is built from TRBV20-1 and TRBJ1-4, with a weak D call TRBD1 (5 bases). V was clipped by 2 bases and J by 0 bases, with 13 bases between them. CDR3 size: 16 residues. CDR1 and CDR2 from the germline V gene are DFQATT and SNEGSKA (reference sequence). DNA for the CDR3: TGCAGTGCTAGAAGGACTAAGGGGACAACTAATGAAAAACTGTTTTTT. It is translated as CSARRTKGTTNEKLFF.

At least ten counts were recorded for this clonotype. The V call is TRBV7-3, the J call TRBJ2-2; TRBD1 aligns across 8 bases. Germline CDR1 is SGHTA and CDR2 is FQGTGA. The CDR3 extends over 16 amino acids. V was pared by 4 bases and J by 5 bases, with 9 bases of the junction left unmatched. CDR3 nucleotide sequence: TGTGCCAGCAGCTACCGGACAGGGTTTTTAACCGGGGAGCTGTTTTTT. This codes for CASSYRTGFLTGELFF.

The J gene is TRBJ1-2, the V gene TRBV19; D gene unclear. Trimming pared 6 bases from V and 2 bases from J, leaving 7 bases between. CDR1 LNHDA and CDR2 SQIVND come from the germline V gene (reference sequence). This CDR3 region has 12 residues. The CDR3 DNA sequence: TGTGCCAGTAGGGCGCCCAACTATGGCTACACCTTC. Its protein is CASRAPNYGYTF.